These 13 T cell receptor beta chains were all obtained from the same sample, sequenced in a study of T cell repertoires in cytomegalovirus infection. TCRdb reprocessed the reads with MiXCR, giving one entry per CDR3 protein. The sample contains 150,000 to 200,000 distinct CDR3 sequences, around 15% of which appear only once. The sample was PBMCs. Source of these receptors: a human donor in good health (CMV status not recorded). Some clones in this sample may be carry-over from other donors' samples.

This chain uses TRBV2 with TRBJ2-7; the D gene could be TRBD1 or TRBD2 (5 bases each). The CDR3 covers 15 residues. Germline V gene sequence: CDR1 SNHLY, CDR2 FYNNEI. V dropped 3 bases and J dropped 0 bases, with 12 bases sitting between them. Here the CDR3 reads CASSDWGFGSYEQYF. The CDR3 DNA follows: TGTGCCAGCAGTGATTGGGGGTTTGGCTCCTACGAGCAGTACTTC.

This clonotype was recorded a few times. V is TRBV5-6 and J is TRBJ2-7; 9 bases map to TRBD1. This CDR3 contains 16 residues. The junction had 13 bases not matched to a gene; V was cut back by 4 bases and J by 5 bases. The germline V gene encodes CDR1 SGHDT and CDR2 YYEEEE. The CDR3 bases are TGTGCCAGCAGCCTTCGTACCGGGACAGGGTACCACGAGCAGTACTTC. Its translation: CASSLRTGTGYHEQYF.

This clonotype has only a few counts. The chain combines TRBV5-1 with TRBJ2-2; 7 positions agree with TRBD2. CDR1 and CDR2 from the germline V gene are SGHRS and YFSETQ. With V trimmed by 2 bases and J by 0 bases, 4 bases remained unmatched. The CDR3 totals 16 residues. The CDR3 here is CASSFPTSPNTGELFF. As DNA, the CDR3 is TGCGCCAGCAGCTTCCCGACTAGCCCGAACACCGGGGAGCTGTTTTTT. The whole variable domain, remainder taken from reference TRBV5-1 and TRBJ2-2, is KAGVTQTPRYLIKTRGQQVTLSCSPISGHRSVSWYQQTPGQGLQFLFEYFSETQRNKGNFPGRFSGRQFSNSRSEMNVSTLELGDSALYLCASSFPTSPNTGELFFGEGSRLTVL.

This clonotype was detected many times. The chain is built from TRBV7-2 and TRBJ1-5, with D uncertain. Trimming shortened V by 1 base and J by 5 bases, and 9 bases separated the two germline ends. The CDR3 is made up of 14 amino acids. Germline CDR1 and CDR2: SGHTA and FQGNSA. This chain's CDR3 is CASSLDRTDQPQHF. The DNA of the CDR3 is TGTGCCAGCAGCTTAGATCGTACTGATCAGCCCCAGCATTTT.

This clonotype was counted only a few times. This chain links TRBV7-9 with TRBJ2-7, with D tentatively TRBD1 (6 bases). The V gene's germline CDR1 is SEHNR and CDR2 FQNEAQ (reference sequence). The CDR3 covers 13 residues. V gave up 6 bases and J gave up 3 bases, with 12 bases separating them. The CDR3 DNA is TGTGCCAGCAGAGGGGGTGATGTCTACGAGCAGTACTTC. This encodes CASRGGDVYEQYF. Full variable domain (outside the CDR3, taken from reference TRBV7-9 and TRBJ2-7): DTGVSQNPRHKITKRGQNVTFRCDPISEHNRLYWYRQTLGQGPEFLTYFQNEAQLEKSRLLSDRFSAERPKGSFSTLEIQRTEQGDSAMYLCASRGGDVYEQYFGPGTRLTVT.

This clonotype appeared many times. The rearrangement uses TRBV7-2 and TRBJ1-3, with D tentatively TRBD1 (6 bases). CDR1 and CDR2 from the germline V gene are SGHTA and FQGNSA. Trimming pared 5 bases from V and 0 bases from J, leaving 14 bases between. The CDR3 runs to 16 residues. The CDR3 DNA reads TGTGCCAGCAGCCGGGGACAAGTCCTCTCTGGAAACACCATATATTTT. Protein product: CASSRGQVLSGNTIYF.

This clonotype was seen repeatedly, ten times or more. The chain is built from TRBV7-6 and TRBJ1-1, with TRBD1 identical over 9 bases. Germline V gene data show CDR1 as SGHVS and CDR2 as FNYEAQ. The length of the CDR3 is 15 residues. Trimming at V came to 1 base and at J to 6 bases, leaving 6 bases not matched to a gene. The CDR3 DNA reads as TGTGCCAGCAGCTTAGGGACAGGGGTAGGGGCTGAAGCTTTCTTT. It codes for CASSLGTGVGAEAFF.

The chain carries TRBV5-1 and TRBJ1-1; D perhaps matches TRBD1 (5 bases). V was clipped by 2 bases and J by 5 bases, with 16 bases between them. Germline lookup yields CDR1 SGHRS and CDR2 YFSETQ. The CDR3 length is 15 residues. This chain's CDR3 is CASSLVEGRRTEAFF. The CDR3 nucleotides read TGCGCCAGCAGCTTAGTAGAGGGACGACGTACTGAAGCTTTCTTT. Based on the CDR3 plus reference TRBV5-1 and TRBJ1-1, the full variable domain is KAGVTQTPRYLIKTRGQQVTLSCSPISGHRSVSWYQQTPGQGLQFLFEYFSETQRNKGNFPGRFSGRQFSNSRSEMNVSTLELGDSALYLCASSLVEGRRTEAFFGQGTRLTVV.

This clonotype was recorded at least ten times. The V and J genes are TRBV7-9 and TRBJ2-1, with 10 bases identical to TRBD2. CDR1 and CDR2 from the germline V gene are SEHNR and FQNEAQ (reference sequence). This CDR3 spans 16 amino acids. The ends lost 5 bases at V and 4 bases at J; junction bases unmatched: 8. The chain's CDR3 is CASSPKASGSYNEQFF. CDR3 sequence (DNA): TGTGCCAGCAGCCCAAAGGCTAGCGGGAGTTACAATGAGCAGTTCTTC.

The chain is built from TRBV20-1 and TRBJ1-1, with TRBD1 matching over 9 bases. J was trimmed by 0 bases and V by 1 base; bases with no gene match: 6. Germline assignment: CDR1 DFQATT and CDR2 SNEGSKA (reference sequence). The CDR3 spans 16 residues. The CDR3 DNA is TGCAGTGCTAGAGCCGGGACAGGGATTATGAACACTGAAGCTTTCTTT. This encodes CSARAGTGIMNTEAFF.

This clonotype has more than one count but fewer than ten. This chain links TRBV12-3 or TRBV12-4 with TRBJ2-7; D possibly corresponds to TRBD1 (5 bases). V dropped 5 bases and J dropped 7 bases, with 15 bases sitting between them. The CDR3 consists of 13 residues. This CDR3 reads CASSAGKAEEQYF. The CDR3 coding sequence is TGTGCCAGCAGTGCAGGGAAGGCGGAAGAGCAGTACTTC.

This chain uses TRBV19 with TRBJ1-5; D is undetermined. Germline V gives CDR1 LNHDA, CDR2 SQIVND (reference sequence). The V end lost 0 bases, the J end lost 3 bases, and 6 bases lay between the germline ends. The CDR3 is 14 residues long. This chain's CDR3 is CASSIEGPNQPQHF. DNA for the CDR3: TGTGCCAGTAGTATAGAGGGCCCCAATCAGCCCCAGCATTTT.

This clonotype was seen ten or more times. This sequence joins TRBV7-2 and TRBJ1-1; D is possibly TRBD1 (6 bases). This CDR3 is 12 amino acids long. In germline, CDR1 is SGHTA, CDR2 FQGNSA. Deletions cut 1 base from V and 11 bases from J, with 11 bases between. CDR3 sequence reads: CASSLDFQGAFF. The CDR3 DNA is TGTGCCAGCAGCTTAGATTTTCAGGGGGCTTTCTTT.